The present TCR beta chain was sequenced within a study of blood T cell repertoires in COVID-19. Across the study: Sources were T cells, B-cell-depleted T cells, or PBMCs; the material itself was cDNA or gDNA.

This clone was observed a few times. This specimen includes other DNA sequences encoding the same CDR3. The authors' processing: Amplified reference gene primers provided the basis for estimating nucleated cell counts. This table comes from immunoSEQ multiplex PCR, and its TCRdb copy is limited to in-frame clones, with some not included. The V and J calls and the clone size are those of that table, but D and trimming were determined from the DNA. The sample gives 62,000 or so clones, roughly nine tenths of which show up once; 2.5% to 3% is in the top ten. V lost 3 bases, J lost 5 bases, and 1 base stayed unmatched. This CDR3 spans 14 amino acids. Germline CDR1 and CDR2: LNHNV and YYDKDF (reference sequence).

The sample consisted of peripheral blood. The chain combines TRBV15 with TRBJ1-4; 9 bases match TRBD1. The receptor's source is a man aged 50-59 years with acute or convalescent COVID-19. The CDR3 is CATSRGQGNEKLFF. CDR3 DNA: TGTGCCACCAGCAGGGGACAGGGAAATGAAAAACTGTTTTTT.